Each of the 18 T cell receptor beta chains below was sequenced from the same sample in a study of T cells in Graves' hyperthyroidism and ophthalmopathy. TCR beta CDR3 regions were amplified from RNA. First-round RT-PCR of the TCR CDR3 relied on the HTBI primer set. MiXCR, applied by TCRdb to the multiplex PCR reads, yields one record per CDR3 protein. The profile shows about 720,000 distinct CDR3 sequences, roughly 15% of them singletons. Sequencing was done on a sample of blood. All receptors derive from a young man with Graves' hyperthyroidism.

The table lists this clonotype with many counts. The chain employs TRBV7-3 and TRBJ2-5, with D possibly TRBD1 on 6 matching bases. Germline V gene sequence: CDR1 SGHTA, CDR2 FQGTGA. Trimming cost V 3 bases and J 4 bases, with 15 bases left between them. The CDR3 has 15 amino acids. CDR3 DNA: TGTGCCAGCAGCTTGGAGGACAGTTCTTTAGAGACCCAGTACTTC. The encoded protein is CASSLEDSSLETQYF.

This clonotype was detected a few times. The chain couples TRBV9 to TRBJ2-1, with 7 bases that match TRBD1. This CDR3 is 15 amino acids long. Trimming removed 2 bases from V and 7 bases from J; junction bases left unmatched: 9. Germline V gene sequence: CDR1 SGDLS, CDR2 YYNGEE. CDR3 in DNA: TGTGCCAGCAGCGTCCGGGACAGTCCCCCGAATGAGCAGTTCTTC. This gives the protein CASSVRDSPPNEQFF.

This clonotype was detected a few times. The CDR3 DNA is TGTGCCAGCAGCTTCGGGGTCGGACTCATGACGACTGAAGCTTTCTTT. It yields the protein CASSFGVGLMTTEAFF. V gene TRBV13 combines with J gene TRBJ1-1; unclear D gene. CDR1 is PRHDT and CDR2 is FYEKMQ in the germline V gene (reference sequence). V was clipped by 3 bases and J by 5 bases, with 19 bases between them. There are 16 residues in the CDR3.

The genes are TRBV18 and TRBJ1-1; D is unresolved. V lost 3 bases and J lost 0, with 17 bases in between. This CDR3 has 17 amino acids. CDR1 and CDR2 (germline): KGHSH, LQKENI. The CDR3 region has the DNA TGTGCCAGCTCACCCCCCGGCACCCCCTATATGAACACTGAAGCTTTCTTT. It codes for CASSPPGTPYMNTEAFF.

The V call is TRBV29-1, the J call TRBJ2-1, with D tentatively TRBD1 (6 bases). Germline-derived CDR1 and CDR2 are SQVTM and ANQGSEA. The germline V and J ends were trimmed by 8 bases and 2 bases, with 13 bases remaining between them. The CDR3 is made up of 13 amino acids. The CDR3 nucleotides read TGCAGCTCACCAGGGGCCCCCTACAATGAGCAGTTCTTC. This gives the protein CSSPGAPYNEQFF.

This clonotype occurred many times. The rearrangement uses TRBV27 and TRBJ2-7; tentatively, D is TRBD1 or TRBD2 (5 bases each). The CDR3 spans 15 residues. Deletions cut 0 bases from V and 0 bases from J, with 9 bases between. Per the germline V gene, CDR1 is MNHEY and CDR2 is SMNVEV (reference sequence). Written as DNA, the CDR3 is TGTGCCAGCAGTTTATCGGGGCGGGCCTCCTACGAGCAGTACTTC. Its protein product is CASSLSGRASYEQYF.

The chain employs TRBV6-2 or TRBV6-3 and TRBJ2-3, with 8 bases that match TRBD2. The germline V gene has CDR1 MNHEY and CDR2 SVGEGT. This CDR3 spans 14 amino acids. J was trimmed by 4 bases and V by 7 bases; bases with no gene match: 7. CDR3 loop: CASTPPGGADTQYF. The CDR3 DNA reads as TGTGCCAGCACCCCCCCGGGAGGGGCAGATACGCAGTATTTT.

The V and J genes are TRBV19 and TRBJ2-5; tentatively, D is TRBD2 (6 bases). Looked up from germline, CDR1 is LNHDA and CDR2 is SQIVND (reference sequence). The CDR3 is 15 residues long. The ends were cut back, 3 bases at V and 5 bases at J, with 16 bases in the middle. The CDR3 DNA is TGTGCCAGTAGTATCGGATTGGGGGGTCGGGAGACCCAGTACTTC. Its protein is CASSIGLGGRETQYF.

This clonotype was counted at least ten times. The chain combines TRBV20-1 with TRBJ2-5, with 7 bases fitting TRBD2. Germline V gene lookup returns CDR1 DFQATT and CDR2 SNEGSKA (reference sequence). CDR3 size: 12 residues. Here the CDR3 DNA reads TGCGGCCTGAATCCCGGGGGGGAGACCCAGTACTTC. Residues: CGLNPGGETQYF.

This clonotype was found many times. This chain joins TRBV5-1 and TRBJ2-7, with D maybe TRBD2 (5 bases). Trimming took off 5 bases at V and 3 bases at J, with 12 bases between the two ends. The germline gives CDR1 SGHRS, CDR2 YFSETQ. This CDR3 is 13 amino acids long. CDR3 residues: CASSLYGSYEQYF. The CDR3 nucleotides are TGCGCCAGCAGTTTGTATGGGAGCTACGAGCAGTACTTC.

This chain connects TRBV6-1 to TRBJ2-1, with 12 bases that match TRBD2. Germline loops: CDR1 MNHNS, CDR2 SASEGT. V lost 2 bases to trimming and J lost 15 bases; unmatched junction nucleotides: 11. The length of the CDR3 is 15 residues. The CDR3: CASSETGLAGPPPFF. For the CDR3, the DNA is TGTGCCAGCAGTGAAACAGGACTAGCGGGACCCCCCCCGTTCTTC.

As for this clonotype: Sequence at one end of the junction differs from germline and may be a read error. CDR3 in amino acids: CASSSLLGQNEKVFF. The DNA of the CDR3 is TGTGCCAGCAGCTCCCTCTTAGGACAGAATGAAAAAGTGTTTTTT. The V gene is TRBV7-9, the J gene TRBJ1-4; maybe TRBD1 (6 bases). Germline assignment: CDR1 SEHNR and CDR2 FQNEAQ (reference sequence). This CDR3 spans 15 amino acids.

This clonotype showed up many times. CDR3 nucleotide sequence: TGTGCCAGCAGGGACAGCCCCGATCAGCCCCAGCATTTT. Translated: CASRDSPDQPQHF. The chain carries TRBV7-2 and TRBJ1-5; D may be TRBD1 (6 bases). Germline CDR1 reads SGHTA; CDR2 reads FQGNSA. This CDR3 comprises 13 residues. Trimming cost V 6 bases and J 5 bases, with 11 bases left between them.

This clonotype was recorded a few times. The V and J genes are TRBV9 and TRBJ2-7; unclear D gene. Germline V gives CDR1 SGDLS, CDR2 YYNGEE. Trimming took 2 bases from V and 2 from J, leaving 14 bases between them. The CDR3 totals 15 residues. The CDR3 loop reads CASSVGPGPAYEQYF. CDR3 DNA sequence: TGTGCCAGCAGCGTGGGCCCGGGCCCTGCCTACGAGCAGTACTTC.

In its sample, this clonotype was seen many times. The V and J genes are TRBV18 and TRBJ2-7; TRBD2 aligns across 8 bases. Germline V gene lookup returns CDR1 KGHSH and CDR2 LQKENI. CDR3 length equals 15 residues. V lost 4 bases, J lost 6 bases, and 11 bases stayed unmatched. The CDR3 coding sequence is TGTGCCAGCTCACGCGCGGGGGGTGACGCCTCCGAGCAGTACTTC. Protein product: CASSRAGGDASEQYF.

This clonotype showed up many times. V and J are TRBV28 and TRBJ2-7, with TRBD1 matching 8 bases. The CDR3 has 16 residues. The germline V gene has CDR1 MDHEN and CDR2 SYDVKM. J gave up 3 bases and V 2 bases, and 9 bases lay outside the gene matches. The CDR3 DNA reads TGTGCCAGCAGTTTAGGTACAGGGGGAAGGTTCTACGAGCAGTACTTC. Its protein product is CASSLGTGGRFYEQYF.

V and J are TRBV4-1 and TRBJ2-7; D possibly uses TRBD1 or TRBD2 (5 bases each). The germline V gene encodes CDR1 MGHRA and CDR2 YSYEKL. This CDR3 has 17 amino acids. With 0 bases removed from V and 0 bases from J, the gap between germline ends came to 15 bases. The CDR3 coding sequence is TGCGCCAGCAGCCAAGATGGAACCGGGACGTACTCCTACGAGCAGTACTTC. Its protein product is CASSQDGTGTYSYEQYF.

This clonotype was picked up many times. This sequence joins TRBV20-1 and TRBJ2-7, with a weak D call TRBD2 (5 bases). The length of the CDR3 is 12 residues. The germline CDR1 and CDR2 sequences are DFQATT and SNEGSKA (reference sequence). Trimming cost V 2 bases and J 3 bases, with 8 bases left between them. For the CDR3, the DNA is TGCAGTGCTAGACGGGGAGTCTACGAGCAGTACTTC. Translation gives CSARRGVYEQYF.